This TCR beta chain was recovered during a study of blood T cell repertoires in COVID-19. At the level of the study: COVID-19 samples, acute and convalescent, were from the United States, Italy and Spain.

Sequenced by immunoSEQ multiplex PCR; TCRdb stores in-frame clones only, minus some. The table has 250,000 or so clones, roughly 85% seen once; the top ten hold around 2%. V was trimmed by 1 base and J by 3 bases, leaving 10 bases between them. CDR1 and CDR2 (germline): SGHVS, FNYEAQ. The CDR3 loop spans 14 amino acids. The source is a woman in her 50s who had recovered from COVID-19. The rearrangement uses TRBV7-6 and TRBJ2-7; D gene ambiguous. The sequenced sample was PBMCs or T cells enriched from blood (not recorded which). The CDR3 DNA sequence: TGTGCCAGCAGCTTAGGTGGCAGAAGCTACGAGCAGTACTTC. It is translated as CASSLGGRSYEQYF.